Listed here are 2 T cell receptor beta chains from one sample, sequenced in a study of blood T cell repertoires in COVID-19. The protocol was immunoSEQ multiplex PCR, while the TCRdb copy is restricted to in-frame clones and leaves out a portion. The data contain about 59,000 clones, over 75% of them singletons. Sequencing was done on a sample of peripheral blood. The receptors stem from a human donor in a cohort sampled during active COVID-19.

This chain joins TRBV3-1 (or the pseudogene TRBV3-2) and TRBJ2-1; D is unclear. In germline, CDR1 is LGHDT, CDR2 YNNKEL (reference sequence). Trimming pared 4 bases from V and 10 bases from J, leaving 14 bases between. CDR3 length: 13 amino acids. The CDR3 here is CASSPYLGAEQFF. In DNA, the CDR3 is TGTGCCAGCAGCCCGTATCTAGGTGCAGAGCAGTTCTTC.

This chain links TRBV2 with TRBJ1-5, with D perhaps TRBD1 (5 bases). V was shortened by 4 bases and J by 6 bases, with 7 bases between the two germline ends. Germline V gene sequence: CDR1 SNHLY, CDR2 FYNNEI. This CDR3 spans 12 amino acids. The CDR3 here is CASSVGPQPQHF. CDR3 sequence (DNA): TGTGCCAGCAGTGTGGGGCCTCAGCCCCAGCATTTT. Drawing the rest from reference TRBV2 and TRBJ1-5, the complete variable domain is EPEVTQTPSHQVTQMGQEVILRCVPISNHLYFYWYRQILGQKVEFLVSFYNNEISEKSEIFDDQFSVERPDGSNFTLKIRSTKLEDSAMYFCASSVGPQPQHFGDGTRLSIL.